The next 16 T cell receptor beta chains were all read from a single sample in a study of blood T cells in healthy people across ages (dated by TCRdb to about 2015). The library was built by means of 5' RACE. Sequencing was performed on an Illumina HiSeq 2500. A second PCR of roughly 7 to 11 cycles was performed with a sample-barcoded 5' primer and a J-beta primer mix. TCRdb reprocessed the public reads (quality trimming at Q25 with fastp, clone calling with MiXCR) and kept in-frame beta chains. CDR3 protein sequences are deduplicated, and each keeps its most common genes and DNA. Present in this sample are 600,000 to 800,000 distinct CDR3 sequences, under 25% of which were seen just once. The top ten constitute approximately 3.7% of the sample. The specimen was blood. The receptor source for this set is a man between 65 and 85 years old in good health.

The chain links TRBV7-8 to TRBJ2-1; 9 bases are a match to TRBD1. The tail of the sequence fits TRBJ2-5 better, so the J call may be wrong. This CDR3 region has 16 residues. From germline, CDR1 is SGHVS and CDR2 FQNEAQ. Written as DNA, the CDR3 is TGTGCCAGCAGCTTGAGCCGGGACAGGGTTTTGGAGACCCAGTACTTC. This encodes CASSLSRDRVLETQYF.

This clonotype has a handful of counts. The genes are TRBV5-1 and TRBJ2-5, with D tentatively TRBD1 (6 bases). The end of the DNA is better explained by TRBJ2-1, so the J call may be wrong. Germline CDR1 reads SGHRS; CDR2 reads YFSETQ. This CDR3 has 14 amino acids. Written as DNA, the CDR3 is TGCGCCAGCAGCTTGGACAGGGTGCACAATGAGCAGTTCTTC. It translates to CASSLDRVHNEQFF.

The rearrangement uses TRBV20-1 and TRBJ2-1; TRBD2 matches 8 bases. The CDR3 runs to 15 residues. Germline CDR1 DFQATT, CDR2 SNEGSKA (reference sequence). Losses at the gene ends were 6 bases for V and 0 bases for J; bases not matched to a gene: 7. CDR3 in DNA: TGCAGTGCGATCCGGGGGACTAGCTCCTACAATGAGCAGTTCTTC. The encoded protein is CSAIRGTSSYNEQFF.

There are a few counts of this clonotype. The genes are TRBV20-1 and TRBJ2-7, with D uncertain. CDR1 and CDR2 (germline): DFQATT, SNEGSKA (reference sequence). Trimming shortened V by 0 bases and J by 3 bases, and 15 bases separated the two germline ends. There are 15 residues in the CDR3. The DNA of the CDR3 is TGCAGTGCTAGAGAGACGGGTTTCTATGGCTACGAGCAGTACTTC. As protein: CSARETGFYGYEQYF.

This clonotype was observed a handful of times. This chain uses TRBV29-1 with TRBJ2-2, with a tentative D call TRBD1 (6 bases). This CDR3 is built from 15 residues. Per the germline V gene, CDR1 is SQVTM and CDR2 is ANQGSEA. V lost 7 bases, J lost 2 bases, and 17 bases lay in between. The CDR3 coding sequence is TGCAGCGCCACCACCGGGACACTTAACACCGGGGAGCTGTTTTTT. This translates into CSATTGTLNTGELFF.

There are a few counts of this clonotype. Since a much larger clone is just one base distant, this may be a read error. CDR3 nucleotide sequence: TGTGCCAGCAGCCAAGACAACACTGAAGCTTTCTTT. Its protein is CASSQDNTEAFF. The chain couples TRBV4-2 to TRBJ1-1; the D is unclear. The V and J ends lost 0 bases and 2 bases respectively, with 1 base between them. The length of the CDR3 is 12 residues. Germline CDR1 reads LGHNA; CDR2 reads YNFKEQ.

The J gene is TRBJ1-1, the V gene TRBV3-1; no reliable D call. The length of the CDR3 is 14 residues. V lost 1 base and J lost 0, with 6 bases in between. Looked up from germline, CDR1 is LGHDT and CDR2 is YNNKEL (reference sequence). CDR3 nucleotides: TGTGCCAGCAGCCAAGCTAGATTGAACACTGAAGCTTTCTTT. Its translation: CASSQARLNTEAFF.

The genes are TRBV12-3 or TRBV12-4 and TRBJ1-5, with D possibly TRBD1 on 5 matching bases. Trimming took off 2 bases at V and 5 bases at J, with 10 bases between the two ends. CDR3 size: 14 residues. The CDR3 is CASSLRAGHQPQHF. CDR3 coding DNA: TGTGCCAGCAGTTTAAGGGCAGGGCATCAGCCCCAGCATTTT.

This sequence joins TRBV3-1 and TRBJ2-7, with D unresolved. CDR1 and CDR2 from the germline V gene are LGHDT and YNNKEL (reference sequence). The V end lost 1 base, the J end lost 0 bases, and 13 bases lay between the germline ends. The CDR3 contains 16 residues. The CDR3 coding sequence is TGTGCCAGCAGCCAAGCGTCAACGGTTAGCTCCTACGAGCAGTACTTC. It is translated as CASSQASTVSSYEQYF.

In its sample, this clonotype was seen many times. The chain employs TRBV7-9 and TRBJ1-4; unclear D gene. The CDR3 loop spans 15 amino acids. Germline values: CDR1 SEHNR, CDR2 FQNEAQ (reference sequence). V lost 5 bases and J lost 7, with 17 bases in between. CDR3 DNA: TGTGCCAGCAGCAGTATGACGGGCCCTGGTGAAAAACTGTTTTTT. Residues: CASSSMTGPGEKLFF. The full variable domain, completed using reference TRBV7-9 and TRBJ1-4, is DTGVSQNPRHKITKRGQNVTFRCDPISEHNRLYWYRQTLGQGPEFLTYFQNEAQLEKSRLLSDRFSAERPKGSFSTLEIQRTEQGDSAMYLCASSSMTGPGEKLFFGSGTQLSVL.

There are a few counts of this clonotype. The chain recombines TRBV3-1 with TRBJ2-6, with D possibly matching TRBD1 (6 bases). With 3 bases removed from V and 2 bases from J, the gap between germline ends came to 11 bases. The CDR3 contains 16 residues. CDR1 and CDR2 from the germline V gene are LGHDT and YNNKEL (reference sequence). The CDR3 DNA is TGTGCCAGCAGCCACTTAGGGGGAACTGGGGCCAACGTCCTGACTTTC. Its translation is CASSHLGGTGANVLTF.

This chain links TRBV7-2 with TRBJ2-2; D is unresolved. The CDR3 consists of 14 residues. Germline V lookup: CDR1 SGHTA, CDR2 FQGNSA. V was trimmed by 0 bases and J by 8 bases, leaving 10 bases between them. The CDR3 coding sequence is TGTGCCAGCAGCTTAGCCGTGTTTGGGGGGGAGCTGTTTTTT. Translated, it gives CASSLAVFGGELFF.

This chain links TRBV12-3 or TRBV12-4 with TRBJ1-5; 8 positions agree with TRBD1. This CDR3 comprises 16 residues. The J segment lost 3 bases and the V segment lost 8 bases, leaving 12 bases of the junction unmatched. The CDR3 DNA follows: TGTGCCAGCCGACAGGGGACACCCCCATCCAATCAGCCCCAGCATTTT. This gives the protein CASRQGTPPSNQPQHF.

This clonotype showed up many times. The chain recombines TRBV3-1 with TRBJ1-4; the D is unclear. This CDR3 is built from 12 residues. Trimming took 3 bases from V and 8 from J, leaving 7 bases between them. CDR1 and CDR2 (germline): LGHDT, YNNKEL (reference sequence). The CDR3 is CASSHAGEKLFF. The CDR3 nucleotides read TGTGCCAGCAGCCATGCGGGGGAAAAACTGTTTTTT.

The rearrangement joins TRBV3-1 to TRBJ2-4; 13 nucleotides align to TRBD2. Germline lookup yields CDR1 LGHDT and CDR2 YNNKEL (reference sequence). The V gene end was trimmed by 5 bases and the J gene end by 6 bases; junction bases not matched to a gene: 13. The CDR3 is 18 residues long. The CDR3 loop is CASSSHAGTSGIGNIQYF. The CDR3 region has the DNA TGTGCCAGCAGCTCTCACGCCGGGACTAGCGGGATTGGAAACATTCAGTACTTC.

This rearrangement joins TRBV6-1 to TRBJ1-5; D uncertain. The CDR3 totals 14 residues. Germline CDR1 reads MNHNS; CDR2 reads SASEGT. V was cut by 1 base and J by 3 bases, with 7 bases left in between. CDR3 nucleotide sequence: TGTGCCAGCAGTGAAGGGCCGGTCAATCAGCCCCAGCATTTT. It is translated as CASSEGPVNQPQHF.